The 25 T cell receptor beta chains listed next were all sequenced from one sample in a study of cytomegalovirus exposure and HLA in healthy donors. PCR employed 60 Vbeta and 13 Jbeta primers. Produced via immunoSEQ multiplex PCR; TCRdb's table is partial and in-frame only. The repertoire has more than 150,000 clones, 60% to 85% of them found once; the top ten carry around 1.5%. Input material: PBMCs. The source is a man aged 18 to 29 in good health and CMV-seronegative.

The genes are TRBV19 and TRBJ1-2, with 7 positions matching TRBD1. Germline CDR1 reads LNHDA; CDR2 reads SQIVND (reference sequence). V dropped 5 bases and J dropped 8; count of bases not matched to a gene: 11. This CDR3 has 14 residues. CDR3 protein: CASSSSTGVGGYTF. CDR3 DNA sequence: TGTGCCAGTAGTTCCTCTACAGGGGTCGGAGGCTACACCTTC.

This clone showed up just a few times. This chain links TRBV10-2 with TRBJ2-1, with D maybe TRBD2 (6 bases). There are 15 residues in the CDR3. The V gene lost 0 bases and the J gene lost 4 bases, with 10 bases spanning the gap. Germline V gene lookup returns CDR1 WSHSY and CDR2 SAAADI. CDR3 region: CASSESGGLYNEQFF. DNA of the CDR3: TGCGCCAGCAGTGAGTCGGGGGGACTTTACAATGAGCAGTTCTTC.

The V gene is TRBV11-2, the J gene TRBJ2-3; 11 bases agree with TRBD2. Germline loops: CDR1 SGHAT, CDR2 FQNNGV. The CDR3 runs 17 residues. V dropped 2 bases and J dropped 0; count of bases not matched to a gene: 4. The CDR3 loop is CASSLRLAGFSTDTQYF. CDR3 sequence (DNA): TGTGCCAGCAGCTTAAGACTAGCGGGGTTTAGCACAGATACGCAGTATTTT.

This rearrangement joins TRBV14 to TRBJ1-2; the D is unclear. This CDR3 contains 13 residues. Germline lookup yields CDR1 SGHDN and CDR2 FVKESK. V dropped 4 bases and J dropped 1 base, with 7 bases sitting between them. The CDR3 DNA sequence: TGTGCCAGCAGCCCCCAAAATAACTATGGCTACACCTTC. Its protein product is CASSPQNNYGYTF. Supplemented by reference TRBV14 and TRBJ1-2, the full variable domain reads EAGVTQFPSHSVIEKGQTVTLRCDPISGHDNLYWYRRVMGKEIKFLLHFVKESKQDESGMPNNRFLAERTGGTYSTLKVQPAELEDSGVYFCASSPQNNYGYTFGSGTRLTVV.

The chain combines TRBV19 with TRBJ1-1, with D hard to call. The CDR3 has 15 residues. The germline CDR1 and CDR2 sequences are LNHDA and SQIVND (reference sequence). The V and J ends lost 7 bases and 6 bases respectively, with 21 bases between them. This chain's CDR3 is CASKEEDTRVAEAFF. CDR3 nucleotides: TGTGCCAGTAAGGAGGAGGATACTAGGGTCGCTGAAGCTTTCTTT.

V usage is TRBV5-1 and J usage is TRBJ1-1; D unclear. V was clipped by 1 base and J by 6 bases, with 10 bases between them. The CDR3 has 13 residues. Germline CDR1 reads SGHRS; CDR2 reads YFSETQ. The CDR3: CASSLTRQAEAFF. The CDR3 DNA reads TGCGCCAGCAGCTTGACTAGACAAGCTGAAGCTTTCTTT. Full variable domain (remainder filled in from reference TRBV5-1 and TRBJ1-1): KAGVTQTPRYLIKTRGQQVTLSCSPISGHRSVSWYQQTPGQGLQFLFEYFSETQRNKGNFPGRFSGRQFSNSRSEMNVSTLELGDSALYLCASSLTRQAEAFFGQGTRLTVV.

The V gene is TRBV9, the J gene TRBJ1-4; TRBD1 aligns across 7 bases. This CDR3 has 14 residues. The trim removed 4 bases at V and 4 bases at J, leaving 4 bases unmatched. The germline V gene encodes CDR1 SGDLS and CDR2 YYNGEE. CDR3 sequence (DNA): TGTGCCAGCAGCTCGGACAGGATTAATGAAAAACTGTTTTTT. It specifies CASSSDRINEKLFF.

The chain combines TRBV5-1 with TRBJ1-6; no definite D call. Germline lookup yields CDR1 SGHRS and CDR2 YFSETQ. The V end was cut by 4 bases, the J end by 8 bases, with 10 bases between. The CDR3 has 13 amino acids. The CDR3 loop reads CASSQRSYSPLHF. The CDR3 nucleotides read TGCGCCAGCAGCCAGCGATCTTATTCACCCCTCCACTTT.

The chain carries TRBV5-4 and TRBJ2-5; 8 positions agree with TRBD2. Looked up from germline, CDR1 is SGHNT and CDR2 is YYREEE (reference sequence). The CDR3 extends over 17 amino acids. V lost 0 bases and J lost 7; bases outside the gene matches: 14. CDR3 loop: CASSLDLAGGGFGTQYF. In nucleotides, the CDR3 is TGTGCCAGCAGCTTGGATTTGGCGGGGGGAGGATTCGGGACCCAGTACTTC.

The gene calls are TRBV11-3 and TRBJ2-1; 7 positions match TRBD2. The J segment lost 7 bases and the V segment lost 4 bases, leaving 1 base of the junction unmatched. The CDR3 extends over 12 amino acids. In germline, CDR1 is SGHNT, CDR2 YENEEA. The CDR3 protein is CASSSGRNEQFF. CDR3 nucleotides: TGTGCCAGCAGCTCCGGGAGGAATGAGCAGTTCTTC.

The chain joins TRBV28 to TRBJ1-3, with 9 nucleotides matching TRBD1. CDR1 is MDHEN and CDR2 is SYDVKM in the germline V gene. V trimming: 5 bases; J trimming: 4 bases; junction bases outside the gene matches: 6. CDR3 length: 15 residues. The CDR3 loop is CASSPGQGFGNTIYF. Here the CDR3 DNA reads TGTGCCAGCAGTCCTGGACAGGGGTTCGGAAACACCATATATTTT.

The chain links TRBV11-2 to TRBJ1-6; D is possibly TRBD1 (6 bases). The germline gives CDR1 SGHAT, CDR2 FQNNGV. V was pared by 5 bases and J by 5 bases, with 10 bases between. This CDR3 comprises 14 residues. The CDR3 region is CASSRTENNSPLHF. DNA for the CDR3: TGTGCCAGCAGCAGGACAGAGAATAATTCACCCCTCCACTTT.

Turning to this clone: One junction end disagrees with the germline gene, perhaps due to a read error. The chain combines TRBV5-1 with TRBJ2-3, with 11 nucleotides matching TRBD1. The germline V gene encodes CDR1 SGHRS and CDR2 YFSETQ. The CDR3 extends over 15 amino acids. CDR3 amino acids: CAGSFGTGGTDTQYF. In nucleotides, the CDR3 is TGCGCCGGCAGCTTTGGGACAGGGGGAACAGATACGCAGTATTTT.

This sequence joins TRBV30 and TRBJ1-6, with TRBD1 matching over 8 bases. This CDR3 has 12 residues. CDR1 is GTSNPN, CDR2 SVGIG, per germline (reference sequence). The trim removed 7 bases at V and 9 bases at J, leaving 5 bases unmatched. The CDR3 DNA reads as TGTGCCTCACAGGGGGGGGTTTCACCCCTCCACTTT. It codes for CASQGGVSPLHF.

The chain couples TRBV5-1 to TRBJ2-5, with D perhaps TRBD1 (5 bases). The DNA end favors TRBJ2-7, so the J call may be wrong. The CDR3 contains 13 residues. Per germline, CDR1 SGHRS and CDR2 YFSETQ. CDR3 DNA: TGCGCCAGCAGCTTGGAGACAGCTGACGAGCAGTACTTC. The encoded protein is CASSLETADEQYF.

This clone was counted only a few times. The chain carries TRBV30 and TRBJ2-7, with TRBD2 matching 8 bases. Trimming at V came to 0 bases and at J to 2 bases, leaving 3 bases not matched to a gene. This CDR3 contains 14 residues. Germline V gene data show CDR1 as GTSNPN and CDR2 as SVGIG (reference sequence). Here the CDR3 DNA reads TGTGCCTGGAGTGTGGGTAGCGGGGCCTACGAGCAGTACTTC. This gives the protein CAWSVGSGAYEQYF.

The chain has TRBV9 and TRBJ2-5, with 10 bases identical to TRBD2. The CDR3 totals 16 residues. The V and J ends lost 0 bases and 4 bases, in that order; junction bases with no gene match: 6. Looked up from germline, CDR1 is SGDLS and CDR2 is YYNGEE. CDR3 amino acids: CASSVESGGALETQYF. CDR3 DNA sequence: TGTGCCAGCAGCGTAGAAAGCGGGGGGGCGTTAGAGACCCAGTACTTC. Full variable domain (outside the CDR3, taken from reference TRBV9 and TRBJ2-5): DSGVTQTPKHLITATGQRVTLRCSPRSGDLSVYWYQQSLDQGLQFLIQYYNGEERAKGNILERFSAQQFPDLHSELNLSSLELGDSALYFCASSVESGGALETQYFGPGTRLLVL.

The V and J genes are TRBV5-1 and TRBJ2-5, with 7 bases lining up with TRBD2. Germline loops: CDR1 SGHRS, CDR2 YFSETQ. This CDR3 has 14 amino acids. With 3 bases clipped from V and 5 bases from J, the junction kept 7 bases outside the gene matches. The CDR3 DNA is TGCGCCAGCAGCTCGGGGTCCGGGGGGGAGACCCAGTACTTC. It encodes CASSSGSGGETQYF. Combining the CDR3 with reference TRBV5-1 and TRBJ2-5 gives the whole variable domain KAGVTQTPRYLIKTRGQQVTLSCSPISGHRSVSWYQQTPGQGLQFLFEYFSETQRNKGNFPGRFSGRQFSNSRSEMNVSTLELGDSALYLCASSSGSGGETQYFGPGTRLLVL.

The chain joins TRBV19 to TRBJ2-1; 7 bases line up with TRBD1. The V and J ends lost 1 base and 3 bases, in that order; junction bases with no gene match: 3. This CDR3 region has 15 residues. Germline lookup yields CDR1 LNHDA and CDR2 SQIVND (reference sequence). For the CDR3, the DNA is TGTGCCAGTAGTATAGCAGGGGGATTCTACAATGAGCAGTTCTTC. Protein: CASSIAGGFYNEQFF.

DNA for the CDR3: TGTGCCAGCAGCCCAGGACTAGCGCCGTACAATGAGCAGTTCTTC. As protein: CASSPGLAPYNEQFF. This chain links TRBV7-3 with TRBJ2-1; TRBD2 matches 9 bases. Germline V gene sequence: CDR1 SGHTA, CDR2 FQGTGA. Trimming took 5 bases from V and 4 from J; bases not matched to a gene: 6. The CDR3 is 15 amino acids.

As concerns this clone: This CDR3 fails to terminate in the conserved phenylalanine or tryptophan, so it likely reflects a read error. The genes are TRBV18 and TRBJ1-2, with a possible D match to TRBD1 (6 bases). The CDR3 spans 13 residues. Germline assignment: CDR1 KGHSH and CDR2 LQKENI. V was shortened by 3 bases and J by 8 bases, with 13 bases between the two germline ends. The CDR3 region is CASSPYRDNGYTL. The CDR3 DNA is TGTGCCAGCTCACCCTACCGGGACAACGGCTACACCCTC.

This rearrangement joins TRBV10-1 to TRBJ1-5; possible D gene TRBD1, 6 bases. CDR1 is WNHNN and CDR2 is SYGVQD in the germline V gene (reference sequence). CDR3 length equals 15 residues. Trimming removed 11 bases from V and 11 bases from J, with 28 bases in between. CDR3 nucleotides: TGCGCCGCCGGAGGCGTTGGGACATTCCTTCGGTCCCAGCATTTT. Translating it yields CAAGGVGTFLRSQHF.

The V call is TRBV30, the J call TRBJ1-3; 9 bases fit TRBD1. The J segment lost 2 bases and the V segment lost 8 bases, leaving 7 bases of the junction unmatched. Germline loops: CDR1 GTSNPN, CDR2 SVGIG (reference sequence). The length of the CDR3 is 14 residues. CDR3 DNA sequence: TGTGCCCGTCAACAGGGGGCGCCTGGAAACACCATATATTTT. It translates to CARQQGAPGNTIYF.

CDR3 sequence reads: CASSTLDTEAFF. In DNA, the CDR3 is TGTGCCAGCTCAACCTTAGACACTGAAGCTTTCTTT. This chain connects TRBV18 to TRBJ1-1; D ambiguous. CDR1 is KGHSH and CDR2 is LQKENI in the germline V gene. CDR3 length equals 12 residues. Trimming pared 5 bases from V and 3 bases from J, leaving 7 bases between. The full variable domain, rest sourced from reference TRBV18 and TRBJ1-1, is NAGVMQNPRHLVRRRGQEARLRCSPMKGHSHVYWYRQLPEEGLKFMVYLQKENIIDESGMPKERFSAEFPKEGPSILRIQQVVRGDSAAYFCASSTLDTEAFFGQGTRLTVV.

In DNA, the CDR3 is TGCAGCGCCAGCGGACTTAGCACAGATACGCAGTATTTT. It encodes CSASGLSTDTQYF. The rearrangement links TRBV29-1 to TRBJ2-3, with D perhaps matching TRBD2 (5 bases). V was shortened by 7 bases and J by 0 bases, with 11 bases between the two germline ends. The length of the CDR3 is 13 residues. Germline CDR1 reads SQVTM; CDR2 reads ANQGSEA.